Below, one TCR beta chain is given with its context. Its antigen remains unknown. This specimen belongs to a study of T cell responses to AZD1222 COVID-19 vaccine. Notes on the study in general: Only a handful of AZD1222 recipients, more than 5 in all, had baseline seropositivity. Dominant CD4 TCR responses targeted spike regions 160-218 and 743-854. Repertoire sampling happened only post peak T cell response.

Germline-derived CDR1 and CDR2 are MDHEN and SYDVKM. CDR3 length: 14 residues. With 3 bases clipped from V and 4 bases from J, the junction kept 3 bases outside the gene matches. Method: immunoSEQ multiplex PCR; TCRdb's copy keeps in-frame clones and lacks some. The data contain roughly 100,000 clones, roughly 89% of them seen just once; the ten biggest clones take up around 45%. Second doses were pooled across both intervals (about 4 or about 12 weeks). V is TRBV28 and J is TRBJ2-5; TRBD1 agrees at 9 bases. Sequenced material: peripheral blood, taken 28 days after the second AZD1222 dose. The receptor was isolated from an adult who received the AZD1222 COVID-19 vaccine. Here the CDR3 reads CASSFSQGAETQYF. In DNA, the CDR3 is TGTGCCAGCAGTTTCTCACAGGGGGCAGAGACCCAGTACTTC.